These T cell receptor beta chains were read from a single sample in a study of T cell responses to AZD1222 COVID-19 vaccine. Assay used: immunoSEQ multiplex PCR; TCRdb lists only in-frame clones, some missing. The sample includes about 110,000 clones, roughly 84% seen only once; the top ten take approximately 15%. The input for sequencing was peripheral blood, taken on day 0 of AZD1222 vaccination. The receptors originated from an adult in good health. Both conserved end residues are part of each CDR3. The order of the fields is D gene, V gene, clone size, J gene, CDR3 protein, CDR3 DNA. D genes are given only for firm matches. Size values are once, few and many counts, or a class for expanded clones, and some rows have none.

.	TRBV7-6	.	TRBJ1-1	CASSPGQIQTEAFF	TGTGCCAGCAGCCCCGGACAGATACAAACTGAAGCTTTCTTT
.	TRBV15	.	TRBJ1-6	CATSRILGLNGSPLHF	TGTGCCACCAGCAGGATCCTAGGACTAAATGGTTCACCCCTCCACTTT
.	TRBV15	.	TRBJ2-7	CATSRDLQGIHEQYF	TGTGCCACCAGCAGAGATTTACAGGGTATCCACGAGCAGTACTTC
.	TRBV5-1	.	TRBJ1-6	CASSLGDVDNSPLHF	TGCGCCAGCAGCTTGGGGGACGTCGATAATTCACCCCTCCACTTT
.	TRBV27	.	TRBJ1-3	CASSLTGTNSGNTIYF	TGTGCCAGCAGTTTAACCGGAACCAACTCTGGAAACACCATATATTTT
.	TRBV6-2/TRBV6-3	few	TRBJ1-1	CASSRTRATEAFF	TGTGCCAGCAGTAGGACAAGGGCAACTGAAGCTTTCTTT
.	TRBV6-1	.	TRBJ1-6	CASSEIGQRNSPLHF	TGTGCCAGCAGTGAAATTGGACAGCGCAATTCACCCCTCCACTTT
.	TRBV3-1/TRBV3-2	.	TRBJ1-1	CASSQVEGSEAFF	TGTGCCAGCAGCCAAGTGGAGGGTAGCGAAGCTTTCTTT
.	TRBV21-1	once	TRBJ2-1	CASSWGQRLPEQFF	TGTGCCAGCAGCTGGGGCCAGCGTTTGCCTGAGCAGTTCTTC
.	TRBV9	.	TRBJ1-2	CASSVGSLRGYTF	TGTGCCAGCAGCGTAGGGTCTCTGAGGGGCTACACCTTC
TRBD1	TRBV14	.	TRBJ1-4	CASSQAGTGGGKLFF	TGTGCCAGCAGCCAAGCGGGGACAGGGGGCGGAAAACTGTTTTTT
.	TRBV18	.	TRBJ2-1	CASSPQASTYNEQFF	TGTGCCAGCTCACCACAGGCTAGCACCTACAATGAGCAGTTCTTC
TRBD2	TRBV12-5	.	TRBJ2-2	CASGPGTSGGPGELFF	TGTGCTAGTGGCCCAGGGACTAGCGGGGGACCCGGGGAGCTGTTTTTT
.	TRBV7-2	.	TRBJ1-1	CASSLVGRLGNTEAFF	TGTGCCAGCAGCTTAGTCGGACGGCTGGGAAACACTGAAGCTTTCTTT
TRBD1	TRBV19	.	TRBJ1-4	CATSPGRGYAPTNEKLFF	TGTGCCACCTCCCCGGGCAGGGGGTATGCCCCAACTAATGAAAAACTGTTTTTT
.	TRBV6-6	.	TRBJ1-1	CASTVGTPENTEAFF	TGTGCCAGCACTGTTGGGACGCCGGAAAACACTGAAGCTTTCTTT
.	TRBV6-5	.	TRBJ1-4	CASGPGAATNEKLFF	TGTGCCTCAGGGCCGGGGGCGGCAACTAATGAAAAACTGTTTTTT
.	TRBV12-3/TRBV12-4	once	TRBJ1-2	CASSFGTGALTF	.
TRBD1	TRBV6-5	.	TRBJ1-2	CASRRMTGEDYTF	TGTGCCAGCAGGCGTATGACAGGGGAAGACTACACCTTC
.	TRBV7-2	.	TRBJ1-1	CASSLGNSGTEAFF	TGTGCCAGCAGCTTGGGTAATTCGGGCACTGAAGCTTTCTTT
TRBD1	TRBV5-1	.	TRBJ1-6	CASSPGTGSLNSPLHF	TGCGCCAGCAGCCCGGGGACAGGGAGCCTGAATTCACCCCTCCACTTT
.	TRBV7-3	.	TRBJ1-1	CASSLWQATERTEAFF	TGTGCCAGCAGCTTATGGCAGGCTACGGAACGGACTGAAGCTTTCTTT
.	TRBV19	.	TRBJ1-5	CASSIFHSNQPQHF	TGTGCCAGTAGTATTTTCCATAGCAATCAGCCCCAGCATTTT
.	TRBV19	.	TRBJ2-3	CASSSTRGGTDTQYF	TGTGCCAGTAGTAGCACGAGGGGTGGCACAGATACGCAGTATTTT
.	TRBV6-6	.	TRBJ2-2	CASSYSIGGHTGELFF	TGTGCCAGCAGTTACTCGATCGGGGGGCACACCGGGGAGCTGTTTTTT
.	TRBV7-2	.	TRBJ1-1	CASSLASPGREAFF	TGTGCCAGCAGCTTGGCCAGTCCGGGACGTGAAGCTTTCTTT
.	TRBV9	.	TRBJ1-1	CASSVEGNTEAFF	TGTGCCAGCAGCGTAGAGGGAAACACTGAAGCTTTCTTT
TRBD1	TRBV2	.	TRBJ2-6	CASSVLDRVSANVLTF	TGTGCCAGCAGTGTATTAGACAGGGTCTCGGCCAACGTCCTGACTTTC
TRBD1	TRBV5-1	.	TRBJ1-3	CASSLDRGSSGNTIYF	TGCGCCAGCAGCTTGGACAGGGGTAGCTCTGGAAACACCATATATTTT
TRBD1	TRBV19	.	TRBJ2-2	CATRRGDRGRAGELFF	TGTGCCACCCGCAGGGGGGACAGGGGGCGCGCCGGGGAGCTGTTTTTT
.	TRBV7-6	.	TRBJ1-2	CASSLGAGNPYGYTF	TGTGCCAGCAGCCTGGGCGCAGGGAATCCCTATGGCTACACCTTC
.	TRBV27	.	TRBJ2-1	CASSSRTGKNNEQFF	TGTGCCAGCAGTTCCCGGACTGGGAAAAACAATGAGCAGTTCTTC
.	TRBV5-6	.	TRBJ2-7	CASTLGDGGPYF	TGTGCCAGCACCTTGGGGGACGGGGGGCCGTATTTC
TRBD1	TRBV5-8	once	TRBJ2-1	CASSHQRGRLSNEQFF	TGTGCCAGCAGCCACCAAAGGGGGCGCCTAAGCAATGAGCAGTTCTTC
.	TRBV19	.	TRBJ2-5	CASSMYTGPQETQYF	TGTGCCAGTAGTATGTATACAGGGCCCCAAGAGACCCAGTACTTC
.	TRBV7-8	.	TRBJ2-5	CASSHIGQETQYF	TGTGCCAGCAGCCATATCGGCCAAGAGACCCAGTACTTC
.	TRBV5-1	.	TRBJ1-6	CASSLETAYNSPLHF	TGCGCCAGCAGCTTGGAGACAGCCTATAATTCACCCCTCCACTTT
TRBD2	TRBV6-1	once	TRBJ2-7	CASSETGRSLYEQYF	TGTGCCAGCAGTGAAACCGGGAGGTCCCTCTACGAGCAGTACTTC
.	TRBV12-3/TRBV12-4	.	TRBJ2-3	CASSPQWGTQYF	TGTGCCAGCAGTCCCCAGTGGGGTACGCAGTATTTT
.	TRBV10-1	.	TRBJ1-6	CASSAKPPCPLHF	TGCGCCAGCAGTGCGAAGCCCCCCTGTCCCCTCCACTTT
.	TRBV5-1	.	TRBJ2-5	CASSLEETQYF	TGCGCCAGCAGCTTGGAAGAGACCCAGTACTTC
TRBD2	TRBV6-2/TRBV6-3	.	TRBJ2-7	CASSYPGRAYPEQYF	TGTGCCAGCAGTTACCCCGGGAGGGCCTACCCCGAGCAGTACTTC
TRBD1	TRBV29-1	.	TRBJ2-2	CSARETGAGELFF	TGCAGCGCCCGGGAGACAGGGGCCGGGGAGCTGTTTTTT
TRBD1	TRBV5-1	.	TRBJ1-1	CASSPGQGGGTEAFF	TGCGCCAGCAGCCCGGGACAGGGAGGGGGCACTGAAGCTTTCTTT
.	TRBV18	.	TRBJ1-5	CASSPGPYNQPQHF	TGTGCCAGCTCACCGGGGCCCTACAATCAGCCCCAGCATTTT
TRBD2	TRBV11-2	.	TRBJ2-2	CASSTGLVGNTGELFF	TGTGCCAGCAGCACGGGACTAGTGGGTAACACCGGGGAGCTGTTTTTT
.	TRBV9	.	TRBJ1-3	CASNPRGFGNTIYF	TGTGCCAGCAACCCCAGGGGCTTTGGAAACACCATATATTTT
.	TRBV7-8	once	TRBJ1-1	CASSEGLAEAFF	TGTGCCAGCAGCGAAGGCCTTGCTGAAGCTTTCTTT
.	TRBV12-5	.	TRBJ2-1	CASGLVRRGLQKGQSDEQFF	TGTGCTAGTGGTTTGGTACGACGGGGACTTCAAAAGGGGCAGTCAGATGAGCAGTTCTTC
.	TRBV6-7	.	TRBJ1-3	CASSPSGDDSGNTIYF	TGTGCCAGCAGCCCGAGCGGGGATGACTCTGGAAACACCATATATTTT
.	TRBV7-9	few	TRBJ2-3	CASSSPTDLTDSHQYF	TGTGCCAGCAGCTCCCCCACTGACCTCACAGATTCCCACCAGTATTTT
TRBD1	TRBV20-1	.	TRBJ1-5	CSAGDRGNQPQHF	TGCAGTGCTGGTGACAGGGGAAATCAGCCCCAGCATTTT
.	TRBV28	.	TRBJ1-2	CASSPGIRVYGYTF	TGTGCCAGCAGTCCAGGAATAAGGGTCTATGGCTACACCTTC
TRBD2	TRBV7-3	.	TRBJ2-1	CASSLTFSRLAGVNEQFF	TGTGCCAGCAGCTTAACGTTTTCCAGACTAGCGGGAGTAAATGAGCAGTTCTTC
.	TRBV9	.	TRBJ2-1	CASSASPGAHSYNEQFF	TGTGCCAGCAGCGCGAGCCCAGGGGCCCACTCCTACAATGAGCAGTTCTTC
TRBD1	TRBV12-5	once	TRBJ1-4	CASSPGTGLGKLFF	TGTGCTAGTTCCCCCGGGACAGGGTTAGGAAAACTGTTTTTT
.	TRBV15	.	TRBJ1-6	CATSRDRSSGAHSPLHF	TGTGCCACCAGCAGGGATAGGTCGTCAGGGGCGCATTCACCCCTCCACTTT
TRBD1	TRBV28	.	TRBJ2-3	CASRGTGTDTQYF	TGTGCCAGCAGGGGGACAGGCACAGATACGCAGTATTTT
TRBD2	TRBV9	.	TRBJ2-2	CASSVGGRGNTGELFF	TGTGCCAGCAGCGTAGGTGGGAGGGGGAACACCGGGGAGCTGTTTTTT